This T cell receptor beta chain was identified during a study of cytomegalovirus exposure and HLA in healthy donors. Notes on the study in general: Most TCR sequences were seen very rarely across donors, but some public TCRs occurred in many.

Only in-frame clones appear in the TCRdb table, and some are missing; sequencing was by immunoSEQ multiplex PCR. The table lists about 280,000 clones, roughly 90% of them singletons. The CDR3 has 14 residues. The V gene's germline CDR1 is MDHEN and CDR2 SYDVKM. V was shortened by 3 bases and J by 7 bases, with 13 bases between the two germline ends. With regard to this clone: Its target is unknown.

This receptor was identified in a woman under 30 in good health and CMV-seronegative. V is TRBV28 and J is TRBJ1-5, with D uncertain. Sequenced: PBMCs. The CDR3 region is CASSFSRELQPQHF. The CDR3 nucleotides read TGTGCCAGCAGTTTTTCAAGGGAGTTACAGCCCCAGCATTTT. The full variable domain, rest sourced from reference TRBV28 and TRBJ1-5, is DVKVTQSSRYLVKRTGEKVFLECVQDMDHENMFWYRQDPGLGLRLIYFSYDVKMKEKGDIPEGYSVSREKKERFSLILESASTNQTSMYLCASSFSRELQPQHFGDGTRLSIL.